Each of the 19 T cell receptor beta chains below was sequenced from the same sample in a study of a mutant IDH1 vaccine in newly diagnosed glioma (dated by TCRdb to the early 2020s). The library came from the immunoSEQ multiplex PCR assay. The table comes from immuneACCESS by way of TCRdb, which keeps in-frame sequences with V and J called. Part of the clones is missing from these tables; in studies checked, under half for an unresolved V gene and the rest for unknown reasons. This sample comprises 70,000 or so clones, around 88% of them detected only once. Around 4.5% of the sample lies in the top ten. Taken with the paper, the label for time point translates to: baseline, week 1 (first vaccination visit). According to the study, the label for this sample's treatment or condition signals: pre-vaccination baseline after standard-of-care therapy. The sample in question was peripheral blood mononuclear cells (PBMCs), obtained from a glioma patient treated with radiotherapy, temozolomide or both. These receptors came from a woman aged 18-30 years with glioma. Some clones in this sample may be carry-over from other donors' samples.

The gene calls are TRBV11-3 and TRBJ1-1; D might be TRBD1 (5 bases). The V gene's germline CDR1 is SGHNT and CDR2 YENEEA. The CDR3 length is 16 residues. V was trimmed by 5 bases and J by 6 bases, leaving 22 bases between them. CDR3 region: CASSQGVAGREAEAFF. The CDR3 DNA reads TGTGCCAGCAGCCAAGGAGTAGCCGGCAGGGAAGCTGAAGCTTTCTTT.

This clone was recorded once. J is TRBJ1-3 and V is TRBV9, with TRBD1 identical over 8 bases. This CDR3 comprises 15 residues. V trimming: 3 bases; J trimming: 2 bases; junction bases outside the gene matches: 4. The germline V gene encodes CDR1 SGDLS and CDR2 YYNGEE. CDR3 DNA sequence: TGTGCCAGCAGCGCGACAGGGGATACTGGAAACACCATATATTTT. Translated: CASSATGDTGNTIYF.

The J gene is TRBJ1-3, the V gene TRBV7-8, with D unclear. The germline gives CDR1 SGHVS, CDR2 FQNEAQ. The CDR3 contains 15 residues. V lost 1 base to trimming and J lost 3 bases, with 10 bases between them. This CDR3 reads CASSLDPTDGNTIYF. The CDR3 nucleotides are TGTGCCAGCAGCTTAGATCCCACAGATGGAAACACCATATATTTT.

This clone has only a few counts. This rearrangement joins TRBV9 to TRBJ1-2; the match to TRBD1 covers 8 bases. The CDR3 is 12 residues long. With V trimmed by 6 bases and J by 4 bases, 2 bases remained unmatched. The V gene's germline CDR1 is SGDLS and CDR2 YYNGEE. The DNA of the CDR3 is TGTGCCAGCAACACAGGGGGCTATGGCTACACCTTC. It is translated as CASNTGGYGYTF. Full variable domain (outside the CDR3, taken from reference TRBV9 and TRBJ1-2): DSGVTQTPKHLITATGQRVTLRCSPRSGDLSVYWYQQSLDQGLQFLIQYYNGEERAKGNILERFSAQQFPDLHSELNLSSLELGDSALYFCASNTGGYGYTFGSGTRLTVV.

V gene TRBV9 combines with J gene TRBJ1-4; D perhaps matches TRBD1 (6 bases). The germline V gene encodes CDR1 SGDLS and CDR2 YYNGEE. The ends were cut back, 3 bases at V and 3 bases at J, with 15 bases in the middle. The CDR3 sequence is 16 residues long. Written as DNA, the CDR3 is TGTGCCAGCAGCGCGGGACAATCGGTTCCTAATGAAAAACTGTTTTTT. It encodes CASSAGQSVPNEKLFF.

The rearrangement joins TRBV6-1 to TRBJ2-7, with D tentatively TRBD1 or TRBD2 (5 bases each). This CDR3 region has 14 residues. The germline V gene has CDR1 MNHNS and CDR2 SASEGT. V was shortened by 5 bases and J by 6 bases, with 17 bases between the two germline ends. In DNA form, the CDR3 reads TGTGCCAGCAGTCCAAGGGACCTCCCCCTCGAGCAGTACTTC. Translation: CASSPRDLPLEQYF.

This chain connects TRBV29-1 to TRBJ2-7; possibly TRBD2 for D (6 bases). The V and J ends lost 0 bases and 4 bases respectively, with 16 bases between them. Germline assignment: CDR1 SQVTM and CDR2 ANQGSEA. The CDR3 is made up of 15 amino acids. CDR3 DNA: TGCAGCGTTGAAGATCCGGGGGAAGGGTATTACGAGCAGTACTTC. This codes for CSVEDPGEGYYEQYF.

The chain combines TRBV9 with TRBJ1-4; 7 bases agree with TRBD1. Losses at the gene ends were 0 bases for V and 8 bases for J; bases not matched to a gene: 7. This CDR3 spans 15 amino acids. The V gene's germline CDR1 is SGDLS and CDR2 YYNGEE. The DNA for the CDR3 is TGTGCCAGCAGCGTAGATCCAACAGGGGAAGAAAAACTGTTTTTT. Its protein is CASSVDPTGEEKLFF.

CDR3 loop: CASNQGRGTEAFF. The CDR3 DNA is TGTGCCAGCAATCAGGGGCGTGGGACTGAAGCTTTCTTT. The chain links TRBV2 to TRBJ1-1, with D tentatively TRBD1 (6 bases). Trimming took off 7 bases at V and 5 bases at J, with 14 bases between the two ends. The CDR3 sequence is 13 residues long. Germline CDR1 is SNHLY and CDR2 is FYNNEI.

In its sample, this clone was seen a few times. V usage is TRBV5-4 and J usage is TRBJ1-1, with D unclear. CDR3 length: 13 residues. The V and J ends lost 0 bases and 8 bases respectively, with 11 bases between them. Germline lookup yields CDR1 SGHNT and CDR2 YYREEE (reference sequence). This chain's CDR3 is CASSLGALPEAFF. CDR3 DNA sequence: TGTGCCAGCAGCTTGGGGGCACTCCCCGAAGCTTTCTTT.

This clone has just a few counts. The chain couples TRBV4-1 to TRBJ1-2; the D gene is possibly TRBD1 (5 bases). The CDR3 has 14 amino acids. The germline gives CDR1 MGHRA, CDR2 YSYEKL. V was trimmed by 3 bases and J by 0 bases, leaving 8 bases between them. CDR3 DNA: TGCGCCAGCAGCCATAAAGGGGCTAACTATGGCTACACCTTC. It yields the protein CASSHKGANYGYTF.

This sequence joins TRBV19 and TRBJ2-2, with a possible D match to TRBD2 (5 bases). This CDR3 is built from 16 residues. V was trimmed by 6 bases and J by 4 bases, leaving 18 bases between them. The germline CDR1 and CDR2 sequences are LNHDA and SQIVND (reference sequence). CDR3 region: CASSPSFGLATGELFF. CDR3 coding DNA: TGTGCCAGTAGCCCGAGCTTTGGACTGGCCACCGGGGAGCTGTTTTTT.

The chain is built from TRBV6-1 and TRBJ1-1; unclear D gene. This CDR3 spans 14 amino acids. The germline V gene encodes CDR1 MNHNS and CDR2 SASEGT. Trimming took 6 bases from V and 8 from J, leaving 19 bases between them. CDR3 nucleotides: TGTGCCAGCAGCGACGCCGGTGGAGTAGGGGAAGCTTTCTTT. This encodes CASSDAGGVGEAFF.

The chain uses TRBV5-6 and TRBJ1-1; 7 bases are shared with TRBD1. The J segment lost 10 bases and the V segment lost 4 bases, leaving 10 bases of the junction unmatched. Germline CDR1 SGHDT, CDR2 YYEEEE. This CDR3 region has 13 residues. CDR3 region: CASSPGQDSGAFF. CDR3 coding DNA: TGTGCCAGCAGCCCAGGACAGGATTCGGGAGCTTTCTTT.

The CDR3 reads CAISELAGGTEAFF. The CDR3 DNA is TGTGCCATCAGTGAGTTGGCAGGGGGCACTGAAGCTTTCTTT. This chain uses TRBV10-3 with TRBJ1-1, with 7 bases that match TRBD1. The CDR3 length is 14 residues. Losses at the gene ends were 1 base for V and 4 bases for J; bases not matched to a gene: 3. From germline, CDR1 is ENHRY and CDR2 SYGVKD.

There are a few counts of this clone. This sequence joins TRBV29-1 and TRBJ1-1; 8 bases line up with TRBD1. This CDR3 is built from 14 residues. The germline gives CDR1 SQVTM, CDR2 ANQGSEA. Trimming removed 6 bases from V and 0 bases from J; junction bases left unmatched: 6. The CDR3 reads CSVSPGGVNTEAFF. The CDR3 region has the DNA TGCAGCGTGTCACCAGGGGGCGTGAACACTGAAGCTTTCTTT.

This clone came up a few times. The V call is TRBV27, the J call TRBJ2-1; 7 positions match TRBD1. This CDR3 is 15 amino acids long. Germline V lookup: CDR1 MNHEY, CDR2 SMNVEV (reference sequence). V gave up 6 bases and J gave up 3 bases; unmatched junction bases: 8. Here the CDR3 DNA reads TGTGCCAGCAGCATTGACAGGGCCGTCTACAATGAGCAGTTCTTC. This sequence encodes CASSIDRAVYNEQFF.

The chain uses TRBV7-8 and TRBJ1-1; the D gene is possibly TRBD1 (5 bases). Per the germline V gene, CDR1 is SGHVS and CDR2 is FQNEAQ. Trimming pared 7 bases from V and 2 bases from J, leaving 17 bases between. The length of the CDR3 is 15 residues. CDR3 region: CASTPRGGVNTEAFF. The CDR3 DNA reads as TGTGCCAGCACCCCCCGTGGGGGGGTAAACACTGAAGCTTTCTTT.

The rearrangement uses TRBV7-2 and TRBJ2-7; D gene ambiguous. The CDR3 is made up of 13 amino acids. Trimming stripped 3 bases from V and 2 bases from J, with 8 bases between. Germline assignment: CDR1 SGHTA and CDR2 FQGNSA. This CDR3 is CASSFGQTYEQYF. DNA for the CDR3: TGTGCCAGCAGCTTCGGGCAGACCTACGAGCAGTACTTC.